These 24 T cell receptor beta chains were all obtained from the same sample, sequenced in a study of regulatory T cells in long-lasting Graves disease. Library construction for TCR beta used iRepertoire HTBI primers and Arm-PCR of CDR3 regions. Each CDR3 protein gets one entry after TCRdb re-called the multiplex PCR reads with MiXCR. The data show 680,000 or so distinct CDR3 sequences, approximately 15% seen once. Documented time point: newly diagnosed GD, antithyroid drugs for less than 3 months. From PBMCs, RNA was extracted and then used to make the TCR library. This sample also belongs to another study, concerning T cells in Graves' hyperthyroidism and ophthalmopathy.

Sequencing used peripheral blood mononuclear cells (PBMCs), obtained at new diagnosis, from a patient treated with antithyroid drugs. The receptors shown here come from a woman in her 30s with Graves disease.

There are many counts of this clonotype. The rearrangement joins TRBV6-1 to TRBJ1-1; D gene uncertain. This CDR3 region has 12 residues. V lost 6 bases, J lost 11 bases, and 16 bases lay in between. Germline CDR1 MNHNS, CDR2 SASEGT. The CDR3 DNA reads TGTGCCAGCAGACCTCCGGACGGCTTGGCTTTCTTT. It specifies CASRPPDGLAFF.

The chain employs TRBV18 and TRBJ1-1, with a tentative D call TRBD1 (6 bases). CDR3 length equals 15 residues. Per germline, CDR1 KGHSH and CDR2 LQKENI. V shed 3 bases and J shed 2 bases, with 13 bases lying between them. CDR3 region: CASSPSRDTNTEAFF. In DNA, the CDR3 is TGTGCCAGCTCACCCTCACGGGACACCAACACTGAAGCTTTCTTT.

This clonotype was seen ten or more times. The chain recombines TRBV27 with TRBJ1-2; 8 bases map to TRBD1. Germline loops: CDR1 MNHEY, CDR2 SMNVEV (reference sequence). There are 12 residues in the CDR3. With V trimmed by 6 bases and J by 8 bases, 5 bases remained unmatched. CDR3 in amino acids: CASRPTGAGYTF. The CDR3 nucleotides read TGTGCCAGCAGACCGACAGGGGCGGGCTACACCTTC.

V and J are TRBV19 and TRBJ1-5, with D tentatively TRBD1 (6 bases). The CDR3 length is 16 residues. Trimming pared 4 bases from V and 0 bases from J, leaving 13 bases between. Germline V CDR1 and CDR2: LNHDA, SQIVND (reference sequence). The CDR3 spells CASSTRGGYSNQPQHF. The CDR3, as DNA: TGTGCCAGTAGTACAAGGGGGGGTTATAGCAATCAGCCCCAGCATTTT.

This chain links TRBV30 with TRBJ1-2; D unresolved. The V end was cut by 0 bases, the J end by 4 bases, with 6 bases between. Germline V CDR1 and CDR2: GTSNPN, SVGIG (reference sequence). The CDR3 has 12 residues. The CDR3 DNA is TGTGCCTGGAGTGTACTGACCTATGGCTACACCTTC. Residues: CAWSVLTYGYTF.

This clonotype was counted at least ten times. The chain joins TRBV6-1 to TRBJ1-5, with D possibly being TRBD1 (5 bases). With 4 bases removed from V and 2 bases from J, the gap between germline ends came to 21 bases. CDR3 length: 18 amino acids. Germline V gives CDR1 MNHNS, CDR2 SASEGT. The CDR3 region is CASSGAPRTLGGNQPQHF. DNA of the CDR3: TGTGCCAGCAGTGGGGCCCCTAGGACCCTGGGGGGCAATCAGCCCCAGCATTTT.

This clonotype came up many times. The rearrangement joins TRBV20-1 to TRBJ2-5; D gene unclear. The CDR3 consists of 12 residues. Germline V gene lookup returns CDR1 DFQATT and CDR2 SNEGSKA (reference sequence). Between the trimmed V and J ends, which lost 3 bases and 5 bases, there was a span of 10 bases. The CDR3 loop is CSASVFGETQYF. Written as DNA, the CDR3 is TGCAGTGCTAGTGTATTCGGGGAGACCCAGTACTTC.

The V and J genes are TRBV20-1 and TRBJ2-3; D perhaps matches TRBD1 (6 bases). Trimming took 6 bases from V and 2 from J, leaving 24 bases between them. The germline V gene encodes CDR1 DFQATT and CDR2 SNEGSKA (reference sequence). The length of the CDR3 is 17 residues. CDR3 sequence reads: CSATATGWTVFTDTQYF. CDR3 coding DNA: TGCAGTGCCACCGCCACAGGGTGGACCGTTTTCACAGATACGCAGTATTTT.

This clonotype came up many times. The V call is TRBV3-1, the J call TRBJ1-1; D remains unclear. Trimming took 3 bases from V and 6 from J, leaving 8 bases between them. This CDR3 region has 12 residues. Germline V CDR1 and CDR2: LGHDT, YNNKEL (reference sequence). In DNA form, the CDR3 reads TGTGCCAGCAGCCATCTGGGCTCTGAAGCTTTCTTT. Translation: CASSHLGSEAFF. Based on the CDR3 plus reference TRBV3-1 and TRBJ1-1, the full variable domain is DTAVSQTPKYLVTQMGNDKSIKCEQNLGHDTMYWYKQDSKKFLKIMFSYNNKELIINETVPNRFSPKSPDKAHLNLHINSLELGDSAVYFCASSHLGSEAFFGQGTRLTVV.

A word on this clonotype: This may come from a read error, since a much larger clone is one base off. The J gene is TRBJ1-1, the V gene TRBV14; D remains unclear. The CDR3 totals 13 residues. CDR1 and CDR2 from the germline V gene are SGHDN and FVKESK. V was clipped by 4 bases and J by 6 bases, with 12 bases between them. The CDR3 DNA reads TGTGCCAGCAGCCCCAGGACTTTTCCTGAAGCTTTCTTT. This sequence encodes CASSPRTFPEAFF.

This clonotype has ten or more counts. The chain carries TRBV2 and TRBJ2-2, with 7 bases matching TRBD1. Looked up from germline, CDR1 is SNHLY and CDR2 is FYNNEI. J lost 6 bases, V lost 5 bases, and 9 bases had no gene match. CDR3 length: 15 amino acids. CDR3 nucleotide sequence: TGTGCCAGCAGTAAGGAAACAGGGGCGTCCGGGGAGCTGTTTTTT. Encoded protein: CASSKETGASGELFF. The whole variable domain, filled in from reference TRBV2 and TRBJ2-2, reads EPEVTQTPSHQVTQMGQEVILRCVPISNHLYFYWYRQILGQKVEFLVSFYNNEISEKSEIFDDQFSVERPDGSNFTLKIRSTKLEDSAMYFCASSKETGASGELFFGEGSRLTVL.

This clonotype has ten or more counts. This chain connects TRBV20-1 to TRBJ2-7, with 10 nucleotides matching TRBD2. V dropped 5 bases and J dropped 4; count of bases not matched to a gene: 5. The CDR3 contains 13 residues. The germline V gene has CDR1 DFQATT and CDR2 SNEGSKA (reference sequence). This chain's CDR3 is CSAPTSGLYEQYF. Here the CDR3 DNA reads TGCAGTGCTCCGACTAGCGGGCTGTACGAGCAGTACTTC.

This clonotype was counted ten times or more. The V gene is TRBV28, the J gene TRBJ1-6; TRBD1 matches 8 bases. Trimming took 6 bases from V and 8 from J; bases not matched to a gene: 12. This CDR3 is 16 amino acids long. From germline, CDR1 is MDHEN and CDR2 SYDVKM. CDR3 bases: TGTGCCAGCAGCTCTCAGGGGGCCTATATATATTCACCCCTCCACTTT. Translating it yields CASSSQGAYIYSPLHF.

CDR3 bases: TGTGCCAGTAGATCGGACAGGGGAACCTACGAGCAGTACTTC. Protein product: CASRSDRGTYEQYF. The V and J genes are TRBV19 and TRBJ2-7, with 9 bases lining up with TRBD1. Looked up from germline, CDR1 is LNHDA and CDR2 is SQIVND (reference sequence). The CDR3 covers 14 residues. J gave up 2 bases and V 6 bases, and 5 bases lay outside the gene matches.

This clonotype was recorded a few times. This sequence joins TRBV7-9 and TRBJ2-2; TRBD2 aligns across 7 bases. J was trimmed by 6 bases and V by 0 bases; bases with no gene match: 7. The CDR3 extends over 16 amino acids. The germline V gene has CDR1 SEHNR and CDR2 FQNEAQ (reference sequence). DNA for the CDR3: TGTGCCAGCAGCTTAGCGCTAGCGGCAATCCCCGGGGAGCTGTTTTTT. Protein sequence: CASSLALAAIPGELFF.

This rearrangement joins TRBV19 to TRBJ1-6; D remains unclear. Germline CDR1 reads LNHDA; CDR2 reads SQIVND (reference sequence). This CDR3 region has 12 residues. V was cut by 7 bases and J by 7 bases, with 8 bases left in between. The CDR3 here is CASKEKNSPLHF. In DNA form, the CDR3 reads TGTGCCAGTAAGGAAAAAAATTCACCCCTCCACTTT.

Ten or more counts support this clonotype. The rearrangement links TRBV12-3 or TRBV12-4 to TRBJ2-1, with D perhaps matching TRBD1 or TRBD2 (6 bases each). This CDR3 spans 14 amino acids. V was trimmed by 4 bases and J by 8 bases, leaving 15 bases between them. The CDR3, as DNA: TGTGCCAGCAGTTCGGGGGCTAATCGGGATGAGCAGTTCTTC. It codes for CASSSGANRDEQFF.

This clonotype was seen ten or more times. As DNA, the CDR3 is TGCAGTTCATACGAGGGAAACATGAACACTGAAGCTTTCTTT. This gives the protein CSSYEGNMNTEAFF. The chain has TRBV20-1 and TRBJ1-1, with D uncertain. Germline V CDR1 and CDR2: DFQATT, SNEGSKA (reference sequence). The CDR3 is 14 residues long. Deletions cut 8 bases from V and 0 bases from J, with 16 bases between.

The chain is built from TRBV20-1 and TRBJ2-7, with D possibly matching TRBD2 (5 bases). The germline V gene encodes CDR1 DFQATT and CDR2 SNEGSKA (reference sequence). This CDR3 comprises 13 residues. The V end was cut by 3 bases, the J end by 4 bases, with 13 bases between. This chain's CDR3 is CSARWAGGYEQYF. CDR3 coding DNA: TGCAGTGCTAGGTGGGCGGGCGGGTACGAGCAGTACTTC.

This clonotype has ten or more counts. V usage is TRBV28 and J usage is TRBJ2-3; tentatively, D is TRBD1 (6 bases). Germline lookup yields CDR1 MDHEN and CDR2 SYDVKM. The CDR3 length is 19 residues. Trimming shortened V by 2 bases and J by 6 bases, and 27 bases separated the two germline ends. The CDR3 spells CASSLLGGSRGRGWDTQYF. In nucleotides, the CDR3 is TGTGCCAGCAGTTTACTAGGGGGATCACGAGGACGGGGTTGGGATACGCAGTATTTT.

This clonotype was counted between two and nine times. The chain uses TRBV30 and TRBJ1-5, with no clear D. The V end lost 0 bases, the J end lost 0 bases, and 3 bases lay between the germline ends. This CDR3 has 13 residues. Germline V lookup: CDR1 GTSNPN, CDR2 SVGIG (reference sequence). This CDR3 reads CAWSVNSNQPQHF. DNA of the CDR3: TGTGCCTGGAGTGTTAATAGCAATCAGCCCCAGCATTTT.

This clonotype was seen many times. The chain recombines TRBV7-6 with TRBJ2-7; D not resolved. Germline assignment: CDR1 SGHVS and CDR2 FNYEAQ. The CDR3 is 12 residues long. V was cut by 5 bases and J by 6 bases, with 11 bases left in between. CDR3 nucleotides: TGTGCCAGCAGCACACGGACCGCCGAGCAGTACTTC. Amino acids: CASSTRTAEQYF.

This clonotype has only a few counts. The chain combines TRBV6-1 with TRBJ1-3; D is unresolved. CDR1 and CDR2 from the germline V gene are MNHNS and SASEGT. The ends were cut back, 4 bases at V and 10 bases at J, with 14 bases in the middle. The CDR3 is 13 residues long. CDR3 DNA: TGTGCCAGCAGTGCTGTGCCCGCCGATACCATATATTTT. As protein: CASSAVPADTIYF.

In this sample, this clonotype turned up many times. This chain joins TRBV9 and TRBJ1-2, with D hard to call. Germline V gene data show CDR1 as SGDLS and CDR2 as YYNGEE. This CDR3 comprises 15 residues. The V end was cut by 3 bases, the J end by 0 bases, with 12 bases between. The CDR3 spells CASSAFDASNYGYTF. In DNA form, the CDR3 reads TGTGCCAGCAGCGCCTTCGACGCTTCTAACTATGGCTACACCTTC.